This T cell receptor (beta chain) was identified in a study of T cell responses to AZD1222 COVID-19 vaccine. Study-level information: Second-dose groups at about 4 or about 12 weeks were pooled. Regarding the study as a whole: Increases in Spike-specific TCR breadth and depth were seen after two AZD1222 doses. Just a handful of AZD1222 recipients tested seropositive at baseline.

Sequencing was performed with immunoSEQ multiplex PCR; in TCRdb, only in-frame clones are kept and a portion is missing. The sample gives about 130,000 clones, around 90% of which show up once; 5.5% to 7% is in the top ten. Notes on this clone: Its antigen is currently unknown.

V lost 5 bases and J 4 bases, leaving 23 bases between the germline ends. The CDR3 loop spans 17 amino acids. Germline V lookup: CDR1 SGHAT, CDR2 FQNNGV. This material consisted of peripheral blood, taken on day 0 of AZD1222 vaccination. The genes are TRBV11-2 and TRBJ1-2, with a weak D call TRBD1 (5 bases). The TCR comes from an adult in good health. CDR3: CASSHRSSVGVGYGYTF. The DNA of the CDR3 is TGTGCCAGCAGCCATAGATCCTCTGTAGGGGTGGGCTATGGCTACACCTTC.